This T cell receptor (beta chain) came from a study of blood T cell repertoires in COVID-19. Sequenced by immunoSEQ multiplex PCR; TCRdb stores in-frame clones only, minus some. Here the sample spans some 100,000 clones, about four fifths being singletons. Per germline, CDR1 MNHEY and CDR2 SVGEGT. The CDR3 runs 15 residues. V dropped 3 bases and J dropped 10; count of bases not matched to a gene: 4. Sequences were obtained from peripheral blood. The gene calls are TRBV6-2 or TRBV6-3 and TRBJ2-1; TRBD2 aligns across 15 bases. The receptor's source is a human donor in a cohort sampled during active COVID-19. The CDR3 loop reads CASSYGLAGGLEQFF. The CDR3 coding sequence is TGTGCCAGCAGTTATGGACTAGCGGGGGGGTTAGAGCAGTTCTTC.